The present T cell receptor beta chain was sequenced within a study of T cell clonality in common variable immunodeficiency. Study conclusions and caveats: CVID subjects had higher TCRbeta clonality than healthy controls, most marked in about a third. Fewer TCRbeta clones were shared among CVID subjects than controls. CVID patient heterogeneity limited repertoire-clinical complication correlations.

The V end was cut by 3 bases, the J end by 1 base, with 7 bases between. The CDR3 spans 13 residues. Germline CDR1 is SGHNT and CDR2 is YYREEE (reference sequence). This clone was found many times. The antigen is unknown. The read ends 3 residues shy of where the CDR3 ends; the end is completed using the germline J gene. Some clones are missing from TCRdb's copy, which holds only in-frame ones; the method was immunoSEQ multiplex PCR. The repertoire yields tens of thousands of clones, none seen only once; the top ten contain roughly 1.9%. The chain has TRBV5-4 and TRBJ1-1; D might be TRBD1 (6 bases). Material for sequencing was peripheral blood mononuclear cells. The TCR comes from a person between 18 and 75 years old in good health. CDR3 bases read: TGTGCCAGCAGCTGGGGACAGAACACTGAA. Protein: CASSWGQNTE. The entire CDR3 protein reads CASSWGQNTEAFF.